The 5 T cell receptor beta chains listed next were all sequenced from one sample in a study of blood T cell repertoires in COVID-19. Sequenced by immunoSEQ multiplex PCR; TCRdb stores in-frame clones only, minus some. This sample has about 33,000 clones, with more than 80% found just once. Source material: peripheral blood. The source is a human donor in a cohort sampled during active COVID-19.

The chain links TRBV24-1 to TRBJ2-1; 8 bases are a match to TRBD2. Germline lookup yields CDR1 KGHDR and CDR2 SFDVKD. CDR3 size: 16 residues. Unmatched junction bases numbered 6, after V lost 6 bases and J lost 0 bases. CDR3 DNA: TGTGCCACCAGTCCGTCTAGCGGGTCCTCCTACAATGAGCAGTTCTTC. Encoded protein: CATSPSSGSSYNEQFF.

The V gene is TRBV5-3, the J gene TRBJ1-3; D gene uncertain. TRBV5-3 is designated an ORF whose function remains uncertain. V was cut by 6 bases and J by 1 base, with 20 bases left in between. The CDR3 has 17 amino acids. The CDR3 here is CARNSVERTSSGNTIYF. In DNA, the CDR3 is TGTGCCAGAAACTCGGTCGAACGGACTAGTTCTGGAAACACCATATATTTT.

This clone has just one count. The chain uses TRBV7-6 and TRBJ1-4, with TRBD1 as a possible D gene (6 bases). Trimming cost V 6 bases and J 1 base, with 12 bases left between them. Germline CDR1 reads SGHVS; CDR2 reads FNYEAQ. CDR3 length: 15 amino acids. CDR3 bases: TGTGCCAGCAGACGGACAGCTCTAACTAATGAAAAACTGTTTTTT. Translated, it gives CASRRTALTNEKLFF.

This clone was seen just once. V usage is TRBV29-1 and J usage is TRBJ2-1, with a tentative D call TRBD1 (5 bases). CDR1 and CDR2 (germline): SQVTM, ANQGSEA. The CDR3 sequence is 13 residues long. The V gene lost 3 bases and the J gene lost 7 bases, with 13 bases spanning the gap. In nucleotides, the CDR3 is TGCAGCGTTGATAGGGGCGGATCAAATGAGCAGTTCTTC. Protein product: CSVDRGGSNEQFF.

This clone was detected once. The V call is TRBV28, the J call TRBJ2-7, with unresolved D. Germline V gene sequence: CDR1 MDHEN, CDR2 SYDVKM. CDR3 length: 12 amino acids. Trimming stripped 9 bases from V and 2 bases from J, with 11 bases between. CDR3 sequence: CASRTVPYEQYF. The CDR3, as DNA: TGTGCCAGTAGAACGGTCCCCTACGAGCAGTACTTC.